This record looks at one T cell receptor beta chain sequence and its context. Its antigen is not known. Some clones are missing from TCRdb's copy, which holds only in-frame ones; the method was immunoSEQ multiplex PCR. The table has about 150,000 clones, approximately 88% seen once. Pooling was applied to second doses at about 4 or about 12 weeks. The data belong to a study of T cell responses to AZD1222 COVID-19 vaccine. General observations from the study: Across the whole spike, CD4 TCRs peaked at regions 160-218 and 743-854. Unmutated regions of variants are reportedly targeted by nearly half of spike-specific TCRs. Baseline antibody screening turned up just a handful of seropositive AZD1222 recipients.

Germline CDR1 KGHSH, CDR2 LQKENI. Unmatched junction bases numbered 2, after V lost 0 bases and J lost 3 bases. The CDR3 runs to 15 residues. The TCR comes from an adult who received the AZD1222 COVID-19 vaccine. This chain joins TRBV18 and TRBJ2-7; TRBD1 matches at 10 bases. Material: peripheral blood, obtained 28 days after the second AZD1222 dose. CDR3 bases: TGTGCCAGCTCACCACCGCGGGACAGGGGCTACGAGCAGTACTTC. This sequence encodes CASSPPRDRGYEQYF.